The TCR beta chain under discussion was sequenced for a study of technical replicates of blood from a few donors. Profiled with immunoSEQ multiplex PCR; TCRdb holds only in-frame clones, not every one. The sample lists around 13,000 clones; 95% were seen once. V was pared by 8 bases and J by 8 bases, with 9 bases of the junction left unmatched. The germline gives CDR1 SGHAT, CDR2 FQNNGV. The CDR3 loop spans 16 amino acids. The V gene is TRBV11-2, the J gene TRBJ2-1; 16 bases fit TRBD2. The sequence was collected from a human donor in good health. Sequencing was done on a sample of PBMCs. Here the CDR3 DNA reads TGTGCCAGCTCGGGACTAGCGGGAGGGGGGCGATATGAGCAGTTCTTC. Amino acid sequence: CASSGLAGGGRYEQFF.